This T cell receptor (beta chain) was retrieved from a study of blood T cell repertoires in COVID-19. The CDR3 has 13 amino acids. In germline, CDR1 is SNHLY, CDR2 FYNNEI. Trimming took 6 bases from V and 0 from J, leaving 3 bases between them. In the original processing: For nucleated cells, counts were estimated from reference gene primer amplification. Assay used: immunoSEQ multiplex PCR; TCRdb lists only in-frame clones, some missing. V and J calls and clone size are given by that table; D and trimming were obtained from the DNA. The sample has about 380,000 clones, approximately 81% seen once. J is TRBJ1-6 and V is TRBV2; no definite D call. The sequenced sample consisted of peripheral blood. The TCR originated in a woman younger than 35 with acute or convalescent COVID-19. CDR3 DNA sequence: TGTGCCAGCAGGGCCTCCTATAATTCACCCCTCCACTTT. Protein: CASRASYNSPLHF.